This T cell receptor beta chain came from a study of blood T cell repertoires in COVID-19. Study details: The samples span acute and convalescent COVID-19 from the United States, Italy and Spain. T cells, B-cell-depleted T cells, or PBMCs provided the cDNA or gDNA that served as material.

In terms of age and location, participants ranged from about 18 to 95 years and lived in about two dozen US areas. Profiling relied on immunoSEQ multiplex PCR, and the TCRdb table lists in-frame clones only, not all of them. The table lists around 330,000 clones, under 90% of them singletons. This receptor was obtained from a man aged 55-75 years who had recovered from COVID-19. Specimen: PBMCs or T cells enriched from blood (not recorded which).

The DNA for the CDR3 is TGTGCCAGCAGCGCCCTTGAGACAGGGAACACTGAAGCTTTCTTT. This codes for CASSALETGNTEAFF. This rearrangement joins TRBV25-1 to TRBJ1-1, with D maybe TRBD1 (6 bases). V was shortened by 6 bases and J by 1 base, with 15 bases between the two germline ends. The CDR3 sequence is 15 residues long. Germline lookup yields CDR1 MGHDK and CDR2 SYGVNS.